The 25 T cell receptor beta chains presented below share a single source sample, sequenced in a study of human T cells and chemical hapten exposure. Each CDR3 protein gets one entry after TCRdb re-called the RACE reads with MiXCR. Of under 85,000 distinct CDR3 sequences listed, around 10% are singletons. The time point here: patch test 1, 2 weeks after DPC sensitization. Documented treatment: therapeutic diphenylcyclopropenone sensitization with weekly scalp DPC. The source material was whole blood, sampled in connection with sensitization to the hapten diphenylcyclopropenone (DPC). The receptors derive from a woman between 45 and 65 years old with alopecia areata. Some clones in this sample may be carry-over from other donors' samples.

This chain joins TRBV10-3 and TRBJ2-4; maybe TRBD2 (6 bases). Germline values: CDR1 ENHRY, CDR2 SYGVKD. Trimming took 4 bases from V and 5 from J, leaving 18 bases between them. The CDR3 has 16 residues. Here the CDR3 reads CAISASGVSVENIQYF. CDR3 in DNA: TGTGCCATCAGTGCCTCGGGGGTTAGCGTGGAAAACATTCAGTACTTC.

This clonotype has a handful of counts. This chain links TRBV29-1 with TRBJ2-1; the D gene could be TRBD1 or TRBD2 (6 bases each). The CDR3 consists of 12 residues. Trimming took off 5 bases at V and 12 bases at J, with 17 bases between the two ends. Germline V gives CDR1 SQVTM, CDR2 ANQGSEA. The CDR3 region is CSVRAPEGGQFF. CDR3 bases: TGCAGCGTTAGGGCCCCTGAGGGGGGGCAGTTCTTC.

This clonotype has just a few counts. This sequence joins TRBV19 and TRBJ2-1; D is undetermined. V lost 6 bases to trimming and J lost 9 bases, with 12 bases between them. The germline V gene encodes CDR1 LNHDA and CDR2 SQIVND (reference sequence). The CDR3 sequence is 12 residues long. The CDR3 protein is CASSWPPGEQFF. CDR3 in DNA: TGTGCCAGTAGCTGGCCTCCGGGTGAGCAGTTCTTC.

This clonotype was seen at least ten times. The V gene is TRBV11-2, the J gene TRBJ2-2; perhaps TRBD2 as D (5 bases). The CDR3 is 18 amino acids. Trimming shortened V by 0 bases and J by 5 bases, and 19 bases separated the two germline ends. The germline V gene encodes CDR1 SGHAT and CDR2 FQNNGV. The CDR3 DNA reads as TGTGCCAGCAGCTTAGACGCGTATAGCGCTGATAGGACCGGGGAGCTGTTTTTT. Translating it yields CASSLDAYSADRTGELFF.

In this sample, this clonotype turned up many times. The chain employs TRBV20-1 and TRBJ2-7; weak D call: TRBD1 (6 bases). The CDR3 sequence is 13 residues long. Trimming pared 3 bases from V and 2 bases from J, leaving 11 bases between. Per the germline V gene, CDR1 is DFQATT and CDR2 is SNEGSKA (reference sequence). The CDR3 bases are TGCAGTGCTAGCCAAGGACAGCCCTACGAGCAGTACTTC. Translated, it gives CSASQGQPYEQYF.

The chain joins TRBV29-1 to TRBJ2-7; D possibly corresponds to TRBD2 (5 bases). The V end was cut by 1 base, the J end by 0 bases, with 7 bases between. There are 13 residues in the CDR3. CDR1 SQVTM and CDR2 ANQGSEA come from the germline V gene. CDR3 residues: CSVEGTVSYEQYF. The CDR3 DNA is TGCAGCGTTGAAGGGACTGTCTCCTACGAGCAGTACTTC.

This clonotype has ten or more counts. J is TRBJ1-1 and V is TRBV29-1, with D possibly matching TRBD1 (6 bases). Per germline, CDR1 SQVTM and CDR2 ANQGSEA. This CDR3 is 13 amino acids long. V was trimmed by 0 bases and J by 10 bases, leaving 15 bases between them. The CDR3 here is CSVEDPLGRGAFF. CDR3 coding DNA: TGCAGCGTTGAAGATCCACTTGGCAGGGGAGCTTTCTTT.

The rearrangement links TRBV30 to TRBJ2-7, with D tentatively TRBD1 (5 bases). Germline CDR1 and CDR2: GTSNPN and SVGIG (reference sequence). Trimming took 2 bases from V and 3 from J, leaving 11 bases between them. This CDR3 contains 13 residues. CDR3 nucleotides: TGTGCCTGGAGTCAGGCAGGGCTCTACGAGCAGTACTTC. Its protein is CAWSQAGLYEQYF. The variable domain in full, completed from reference TRBV30 and TRBJ2-7, reads SQTIHQWPATLVQPVGSPLSLECTVEGTSNPNLYWYRQAAGRGLQLLFYSVGIGQISSEVPQNLSASRPQDRQFILSSKKLLLSDSGFYLCAWSQAGLYEQYFGPGTRLTVT.

This clonotype came up a few times. The rearrangement joins TRBV5-5 to TRBJ2-1, with 10 bases lining up with TRBD2. V gave up 5 bases and J gave up 8 bases; unmatched junction bases: 16. CDR1 SGHKS and CDR2 YYEKEE come from the germline V gene (reference sequence). The CDR3 has 17 amino acids. The CDR3 nucleotides read TGTGCCAGCAGGCTTCCGGGACTAGCGACCTTTATGGATGAGCAGTTCTTC. It encodes CASRLPGLATFMDEQFF.

This clonotype has only a few counts. The V gene is TRBV6-2 or TRBV6-3, the J gene TRBJ2-5, with D possibly being TRBD2 (5 bases). V was trimmed by 7 bases and J by 0 bases, leaving 6 bases between them. This CDR3 is built from 12 residues. Germline V lookup: CDR1 MNHEY, CDR2 SVGEGT. DNA of the CDR3: TGTGCCAGCACCGGGAACCAAGAGACCCAGTACTTC. Protein product: CASTGNQETQYF.

The chain combines TRBV6-5 with TRBJ2-5, with no clear D. The CDR3 has 14 amino acids. V was shortened by 4 bases and J by 10 bases, with 19 bases between the two germline ends. CDR1 and CDR2 from the germline V gene are MNHEY and SVGAGI. CDR3 nucleotide sequence: TGTGCCAGCAGTTCCGGACGGAAGACTGGGGACCAGTACTTC. As protein: CASSSGRKTGDQYF.

This clonotype was counted a few times. This chain uses TRBV14 with TRBJ2-1; D unclear. V shed 1 base and J shed 0 bases, with 22 bases lying between them. The length of the CDR3 is 20 residues. Germline V lookup: CDR1 SGHDN, CDR2 FVKESK. DNA of the CDR3: TGTGCCAGCAGCCAAGGGCGACGGTCCGCGGTCTCCTCCTCCTACAATGAGCAGTTCTTC. This encodes CASSQGRRSAVSSSYNEQFF.

This clonotype has a handful of counts. The J gene is TRBJ2-7, the V gene TRBV20-1; TRBD1 matches at 7 bases. CDR3 length equals 12 residues. The V gene end was trimmed by 7 bases and the J gene end by 4 bases; junction bases not matched to a gene: 7. Germline assignment: CDR1 DFQATT and CDR2 SNEGSKA (reference sequence). The CDR3 region has the DNA TGCAGTGGGACGAACAGGGGTTACGAGCAGTACTTC. Amino acid sequence: CSGTNRGYEQYF.

The chain is built from TRBV12-3 or TRBV12-4 and TRBJ2-7; 9 bases match TRBD1. V shed 6 bases and J 3 bases; nucleotides not matched to a gene: 9. The CDR3 is 15 amino acids. CDR3 nucleotide sequence: TGTGCCAGCAGACAGACCGGGACAGGGTACTACGAGCAGTACTTC. It yields the protein CASRQTGTGYYEQYF.

Only a few counts were recorded for this clonotype. The chain employs TRBV7-2 and TRBJ1-6, with D possibly matching TRBD1 (5 bases). CDR1 and CDR2 from the germline V gene are SGHTA and FQGNSA. The CDR3 runs 15 residues. With 5 bases removed from V and 14 bases from J, the gap between germline ends came to 22 bases. This chain's CDR3 is CASSHPGRGLTALHF. CDR3 nucleotides: TGTGCCAGCAGCCATCCGGGACGGGGTCTCACGGCCCTCCACTTT. The entire variable domain, with the rest obtained from reference TRBV7-2 and TRBJ1-6, is as follows: GAGVSQSPSNKVTEKGKDVELRCDPISGHTALYWYRQSLGQGLEFLIYFQGNSAPDKSGLPSDRFSAERTGGSVSTLTIQRTQQEDSAVYLCASSHPGRGLTALHFGNGTRLTVT.

The chain joins TRBV11-2 to TRBJ2-7; TRBD1 is a possible D gene (5 bases). CDR1 is SGHAT, CDR2 FQNNGV, per germline. This CDR3 region has 15 residues. V lost 1 base and J lost 0, with 10 bases in between. For the CDR3, the DNA is TGTGCCAGCAGCTTAGTGACAGTAAGCTCCTACGAGCAGTACTTC. Its protein product is CASSLVTVSSYEQYF. The full variable domain, its missing parts supplied by reference TRBV11-2 and TRBJ2-7, is EAGVAQSPRYKIIEKRQSVAFWCNPISGHATLYWYQQILGQGPKLLIQFQNNGVVDDSQLPKDRFSAERLKGVDSTLKIQPAKLEDSAVYLCASSLVTVSSYEQYFGPGTRLTVT.

This clonotype was detected only a few times. The genes are TRBV5-1 and TRBJ2-2; 9 bases align to TRBD1. CDR3 size: 16 residues. Germline CDR1 SGHRS, CDR2 YFSETQ. With 6 bases clipped from V and 2 bases from J, the junction kept 8 bases outside the gene matches. The CDR3 spells CASTLRGQGNTGELFF. The CDR3 region has the DNA TGCGCCAGCACCCTCCGGGGACAGGGAAACACCGGGGAGCTGTTTTTT.

There are a few counts of this clonotype. The chain combines TRBV7-9 with TRBJ2-7, with D possibly being TRBD1 (6 bases). The CDR3 length is 14 residues. Germline-derived CDR1 and CDR2 are SEHNR and FQNEAQ (reference sequence). V lost 0 bases and J lost 4, with 10 bases in between. This chain's CDR3 is CASSLAGDTYEQYF. CDR3 nucleotides: TGTGCCAGCAGCTTAGCGGGGGACACATACGAGCAGTACTTC.

The table lists this clonotype with many counts. The gene calls are TRBV24-1 and TRBJ2-3; 8 bases fit TRBD2. The length of the CDR3 is 16 residues. The junction had 6 bases not matched to a gene; V was cut back by 4 bases and J by 1 base. CDR1 is KGHDR and CDR2 is SFDVKD in the germline V gene. In DNA, the CDR3 is TGTGCCACCAGTGACTACCGGCGGGAGGGCACAGATACGCAGTATTTT. Translation gives CATSDYRREGTDTQYF.

Only a few counts were recorded for this clonotype. The chain combines TRBV3-1 with TRBJ2-7, with no clear D. The germline gives CDR1 LGHDT, CDR2 YNNKEL (reference sequence). The V gene lost 0 bases and the J gene lost 3 bases, with 12 bases spanning the gap. CDR3 size: 15 residues. The CDR3 region is CASSQEPAANYEQYF. CDR3 bases: TGTGCCAGCAGCCAAGAACCGGCCGCTAACTACGAGCAGTACTTC.

This clonotype has just a few counts. V and J are TRBV28 and TRBJ2-7; tentative D call: TRBD2 (6 bases). The CDR3 is 15 amino acids. Looked up from germline, CDR1 is MDHEN and CDR2 is SYDVKM. Trimming took 4 bases from V and 7 from J, leaving 20 bases between them. The CDR3 reads CASSSTPDPAGEQYF. The CDR3 DNA sequence: TGTGCCAGCAGTTCCACGCCGGACCCGGCGGGAGAGCAGTACTTC.

This clonotype has at least ten counts. The CDR3 loop is CASSLGGQGARGYTF. The CDR3 DNA follows: TGTGCCAGCAGCTTAGGGGGACAGGGGGCGCGTGGCTACACCTTC. V usage is TRBV7-6 and J usage is TRBJ1-2; 12 bases are shared with TRBD1. The CDR3 contains 15 residues. J lost 7 bases, V lost 1 base, and 4 bases had no gene match. Germline CDR1 and CDR2: SGHVS and FNYEAQ.

A few counts support this clonotype. J is TRBJ2-7 and V is TRBV7-2; maybe TRBD1 (5 bases). The CDR3 length is 15 residues. Between the trimmed V and J ends, which lost 5 bases and 0 bases, there was a span of 14 bases. Germline V gene data show CDR1 as SGHTA and CDR2 as FQGNSA. The CDR3 spells CASSQGAVPSYEQYF. The CDR3 DNA reads as TGTGCCAGCAGCCAAGGGGCAGTGCCCTCCTACGAGCAGTACTTC.

This clonotype has a handful of counts. The chain joins TRBV28 to TRBJ1-1; TRBD1 matches at 7 bases. The V gene end was trimmed by 5 bases and the J gene end by 0 bases; junction bases not matched to a gene: 18. Germline loops: CDR1 MDHEN, CDR2 SYDVKM. This CDR3 is 19 amino acids long. CDR3 protein: CASSGNRAGTAFLNTEAFF. The CDR3 DNA follows: TGTGCCAGCAGTGGCAACCGGGCCGGGACAGCTTTCTTGAACACTGAAGCTTTCTTT.

The V call is TRBV19, the J call TRBJ2-2, with 7 bases identical to TRBD1. Per the germline V gene, CDR1 is LNHDA and CDR2 is SQIVND (reference sequence). Trimming took 6 bases from V and 0 from J; bases not matched to a gene: 7. CDR3 length: 16 residues. The CDR3 DNA sequence: TGTGCCAGTAGCATCCCACAGGGGACGAACACCGGGGAGCTGTTTTTT. Protein sequence: CASSIPQGTNTGELFF.